A selection of T cell receptor beta chains follows, all from one sample in a study of graft-versus-host responses after intestinal transplantation. These receptors lack a known antigen. Generated by immunoSEQ multiplex PCR, the TCRdb table keeps only in-frame clones and is missing some. Of 70,000 to 95,000 clones listed, under 90% were seen once; the top ten hold around 0.11%. Here the sequenced sample was unstimulated CD4+ T cells sorted from spleen or lymph node cells, taken before intestinal transplant. These receptors all stem from a human donor who received an intestinal transplant. Each CDR3 is given with its conserved first and last residue. A D gene is named only where the DNA matches it firmly. The size entry is marked missing in some rows and otherwise reads once, few, many or a size class.

V gene	D gene	clone size	J gene	CDR3 protein	CDR3 DNA
TRBV14	.	.	TRBJ2-7	CASSQVARQGSYEQYF	TGTGCCAGCAGCCAAGTAGCGCGGCAGGGGTCCTACGAGCAGTACTTC
TRBV11-2	.	.	TRBJ2-7	CASSLGGWPSYEQYF	TGTGCCAGCAGCTTAGGAGGATGGCCCTCCTACGAGCAGTACTTC
TRBV9	TRBD1	.	TRBJ2-7	CASSLGGTGSYEQYF	TGTGCCAGCAGCCTGGGGGGGACAGGGTCCTACGAGCAGTACTTC
TRBV5-1	.	.	TRBJ2-3	CASSWGSAAGTDTQYF	TGCGCCAGCAGCTGGGGCTCGGCGGCGGGGACAGATACGCAGTATTTT
TRBV11-2	.	.	TRBJ2-3	CASSLGSLVRAEDTQYF	TGTGCCAGCAGCTTAGGGTCTTTGGTCAGGGCGGAAGATACGCAGTATTTT
TRBV11-2	TRBD1	.	TRBJ1-5	CASSPDRDQPQHF	TGTGCCAGCAGCCCCGACAGGGATCAGCCCCAGCATTTT
TRBV19	TRBD1	.	TRBJ1-2	CASTQDRTNYGYTF	TGTGCCAGTACTCAGGACAGGACTAACTATGGCTACACCTTC
TRBV29-1	.	.	TRBJ2-5	CSVELQETQYF	TGCAGCGTTGAACTACAAGAGACCCAGTACTTC
TRBV18	.	.	TRBJ1-1	CASTDSPNTEAFF	TGTGCCAGTACGGACAGCCCGAACACTGAAGCTTTCTTT
TRBV10-3	TRBD1	few	TRBJ2-7	CAITNGQGGTYEQYF	TGTGCCATCACTAATGGACAGGGTGGGACCTACGAGCAGTACTTC
TRBV6-5	.	.	TRBJ1-2	CASSYSGRNYGYTF	TGTGCCAGCAGTTACTCGGGCCGGAACTATGGCTACACCTTC
TRBV4-1	TRBD2	.	TRBJ2-3	CASSQDAGGTDTQYF	TGCGCCAGCAGCCAAGACGCGGGGGGCACAGATACGCAGTATTTT
TRBV27	.	.	TRBJ2-5	CASSSTGLETQYF	TGTGCCAGCAGTTCAACAGGGCTGGAGACCCAGTACTTC
TRBV19	TRBD1	.	TRBJ1-2	CASSTGQGDYGYTF	TGTGCCAGTAGTACGGGACAGGGCGACTATGGCTACACCTTC
TRBV10-3	.	.	TRBJ1-2	CAISEGLYGYTF	TGTGCCATCAGTGAGGGCCTTTATGGCTACACCTTC
TRBV11-3	TRBD2	.	TRBJ2-3	CASSLGGMGLGDTQYF	TGTGCCAGCAGCCTCGGGGGGATGGGGCTCGGGGATACGCAGTATTTT
TRBV7-6	TRBD1	.	TRBJ2-1	CASSLEDRGPGRYNEQFF	TGTGCCAGCAGCTTGGAGGACAGGGGGCCCGGTCGGTACAATGAGCAGTTCTTC
TRBV5-4	TRBD2	.	TRBJ2-2	CASSYGTSGPGELFF	TGTGCCAGCAGCTACGGGACTAGCGGACCCGGGGAGCTGTTTTTT
TRBV11-2	TRBD2	once	TRBJ2-7	CASTPGGGPTYEQYF	TGTGCCAGCACCCCGGGGGGGGGCCCGACCTACGAGCAGTACTTC
TRBV15	.	.	TRBJ1-2	CATSRVGGRGYGYTF	TGTGCCACCAGCAGAGTGGGGGGGCGCGGCTATGGCTACACCTTC
TRBV29-1	.	.	TRBJ2-5	CSVEKTAQETQYF	TGCAGCGTTGAGAAGACAGCCCAAGAGACCCAGTACTTC
TRBV7-9	TRBD1	.	TRBJ1-1	CASRLDRVDTEAFF	TGTGCCAGCAGACTGGACAGGGTAGACACTGAAGCTTTCTTT
TRBV5-1	.	.	TRBJ2-5	CASSLASTIVTQYF	TGCGCCAGCAGCTTGGCCTCCACGATAGTGACCCAGTACTTC
TRBV5-5	.	.	TRBJ2-3	CASSFGSSTDTQYF	TGTGCCAGCAGCTTCGGGTCTAGCACAGATACGCAGTATTTT
TRBV5-1	.	once	TRBJ1-1	CASSLGRQAMNTEAFF	TGCGCCAGCAGCCTGGGGCGACAGGCTATGAACACTGAAGCTTTCTTT
TRBV5-1	.	.	TRBJ2-3	CASSWEGGTDTQYF	TGCGCCAGCAGTTGGGAGGGGGGCACAGATACGCAGTATTTT
TRBV6-5	TRBD1	few	TRBJ1-1	CASSYDRVGQTDEAFF	TGTGCCAGCAGTTACGATAGGGTGGGACAGACGGATGAAGCTTTCTTT
TRBV10-3	TRBD1	.	TRBJ1-5	CAISAGTGGTSSQHF	TGTGCCATCAGTGCCGGGACAGGGGGTACCTCGTCCCAGCATTTT
TRBV9	TRBD2	.	TRBJ2-1	CASSVGAGGPSEQFF	TGTGCCAGCAGCGTAGGGGCGGGGGGGCCAAGTGAGCAGTTCTTC
TRBV11-2	.	.	TRBJ1-1	CASSLGTVAPFF	TGTGCCAGCAGCTTAGGGACAGTAGCTCCTTTCTTT
TRBV7-9	.	.	TRBJ1-1	CASSLSLGGGEKAFF	TGTGCCAGCAGCCTCAGCCTGGGGGGGGGCGAGAAAGCTTTCTTT
TRBV9	TRBD2	.	TRBJ2-1	CASSVGLAGEGEQFF	TGTGCCAGCAGCGTAGGGCTAGCGGGGGAAGGTGAGCAGTTCTTC
TRBV6-5	.	few	TRBJ1-1	CASSYGATLRNTEAFF	TGTGCCAGCAGTTACGGGGCAACCCTTAGGAACACTGAAGCTTTCTTT
TRBV6-4	TRBD2	.	TRBJ2-3	CASSETSATDTQYF	TGTGCCAGCAGTGAAACTAGCGCAACAGATACGCAGTATTTT
TRBV6-5	.	.	TRBJ2-7	CASSYSDGSYEQYF	TGTGCCAGCAGTTACTCGGACGGGAGCTACGAGCAGTACTTC
TRBV11-2	.	once	TRBJ1-6	CASREDRHYNSPLHF	TGTGCCAGCAGGGAGGACCGACACTATAATTCACCCCTCCACTTT
TRBV6-6	TRBD2	.	TRBJ2-3	CASSYSGGGGDTQYF	TGTGCCAGCAGTTACTCGGGGGGGGGTGGAGATACGCAGTATTTT
TRBV18	TRBD1	.	TRBJ1-1	CASSPGTGGGTEAFF	TGTGCCAGCTCACCAGGGACAGGGGGTGGTACTGAAGCTTTCTTT
TRBV7-9	TRBD1	.	TRBJ1-3	CASSLRTGGGNTIYF	TGTGCCAGCAGCCTCCGGACAGGGGGAGGAAACACCATATATTTT
TRBV11-1	.	.	TRBJ1-1	CASSLGAKAFF	TGTGCCAGCAGCTTAGGGGCCAAAGCTTTCTTT
TRBV6-6	.	.	TRBJ2-7	CASSYVPTYEQYF	TGTGCCAGCAGTTACGTCCCCACCTACGAGCAGTACTTC
TRBV10-3	TRBD1	.	TRBJ1-3	CAINPTGASSGNTIYF	TGTGCCATCAACCCGACAGGGGCGAGCTCTGGAAACACCATATATTTT
TRBV11-2	TRBD2	.	TRBJ2-7	CASSATGTSGYEQYF	TGTGCCAGCAGCGCAACCGGGACTAGCGGCTACGAGCAGTACTTC
TRBV9	TRBD1	.	TRBJ2-5	CASSRQGVGQETQYF	TGTGCCAGCAGTCGACAGGGGGTTGGGCAAGAGACCCAGTACTTC
TRBV4-1	TRBD2	.	TRBJ2-1	CASSQESGTSSYNEQFF	TGCGCCAGCAGCCAAGAGTCGGGGACTAGCTCCTACAATGAGCAGTTCTTC
TRBV5-5	.	.	TRBJ2-3	CASSLGSPGGADTQYF	TGTGCCAGCAGCTTGGGGAGCCCGGGGGGCGCAGATACGCAGTATTTT
TRBV5-6	.	few	TRBJ1-2	CASSLRSSQNYGYTF	TGTGCCAGCAGCTTGCGTTCGTCGCAGAACTATGGCTACACCTTC
TRBV4-2	.	.	TRBJ1-3	CASSHPQGLSGNTIYF	TGTGCCAGCAGCCACCCACAGGGCCTCTCTGGAAACACCATATATTTT
TRBV19	.	once	TRBJ1-5	CASSYGQNEWQPQHF	TGTGCCAGTAGTTATGGACAGAACGAGTGGCAGCCCCAGCATTTT
TRBV14	.	.	TRBJ1-2	CASSAQGVLYGYTF	TGTGCCAGCAGCGCCCAGGGCGTACTCTATGGCTACACCTTC
TRBV4-1	.	few	TRBJ1-1	CASSQDPLLEAFF	TGCGCCAGCAGCCAAGACCCACTCTTGGAAGCTTTCTTT
TRBV15	.	.	TRBJ1-3	CATSREGQTRNTIYF	TGTGCCACCAGCAGAGAGGGCCAGACAAGAAACACCATATATTTT
TRBV7-8	.	.	TRBJ2-7	CASSLIPSGPYEQYF	TGTGCCAGCAGCTTAATCCCCAGCGGTCCCTACGAGCAGTACTTC
TRBV5-1	.	.	TRBJ1-2	CASSLQGADGYTF	TGCGCCAGCAGCTTGCAAGGGGCCGATGGCTACACCTTC